This TCR beta chain was recorded in a study of T cell responses to AZD1222 COVID-19 vaccine. CDR1 MNHEY and CDR2 SVGAGI come from the germline V gene. The V segment lost 0 bases and the J segment 3 bases; nucleotides outside the gene matches: 3. This CDR3 region has 16 residues. Profiled with immunoSEQ multiplex PCR; TCRdb holds only in-frame clones, not every one. The data contain 90,000 to 100,000 clones, 87% of them singletons. The sequenced sample was peripheral blood, obtained on day 0 of AZD1222 vaccination. The chain is built from TRBV6-5 and TRBJ2-1; 9 nucleotides agree with TRBD1. This sequence was found in an adult in good health. In nucleotides, the CDR3 is TGTGCCAGCAGTTACTCGACAGGGGGGGACTACAATGAGCAGTTCTTC. Its protein product is CASSYSTGGDYNEQFF.